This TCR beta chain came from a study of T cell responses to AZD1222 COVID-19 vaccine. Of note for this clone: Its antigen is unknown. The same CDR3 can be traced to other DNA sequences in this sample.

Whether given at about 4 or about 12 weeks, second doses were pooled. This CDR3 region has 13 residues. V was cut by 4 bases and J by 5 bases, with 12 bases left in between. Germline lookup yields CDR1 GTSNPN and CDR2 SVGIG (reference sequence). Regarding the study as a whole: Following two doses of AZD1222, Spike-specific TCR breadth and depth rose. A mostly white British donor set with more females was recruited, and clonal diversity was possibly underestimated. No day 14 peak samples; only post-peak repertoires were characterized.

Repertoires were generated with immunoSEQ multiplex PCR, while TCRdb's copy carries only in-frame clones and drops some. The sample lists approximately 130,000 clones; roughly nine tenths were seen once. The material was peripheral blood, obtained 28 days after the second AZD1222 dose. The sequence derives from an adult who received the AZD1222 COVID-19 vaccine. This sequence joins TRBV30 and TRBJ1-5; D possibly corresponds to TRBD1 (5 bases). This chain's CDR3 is CAWTRGGDQPQHF. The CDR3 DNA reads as TGTGCCTGGACTCGGGGGGGGGATCAGCCCCAGCATTTT.